These 6 T cell receptor beta chains share one sample of origin, sequenced in a study of T cell changes during pregnancy in multiple sclerosis. Produced via immunoSEQ multiplex PCR; TCRdb's table is partial and in-frame only. The table lists 50,000 or so clones, approximately 92% of them singletons. The source was CD8+ T cells from peripheral blood mononuclear cells, collected in the second trimester of pregnancy. The receptors were gathered from a female donor with multiple sclerosis, enrolled in a pregnancy study.

This clone showed up many times. The V and J genes are TRBV27 and TRBJ2-7; D gene unclear. CDR3 size: 13 residues. The ends were cut back, 2 bases at V and 4 bases at J, with 9 bases in the middle. Germline values: CDR1 MNHEY, CDR2 SMNVEV (reference sequence). CDR3 DNA sequence: TGTGCCAGCAGTTTAGGTCAGACATACGAGCAGTACTTC. This codes for CASSLGQTYEQYF.

The V and J genes are TRBV30 and TRBJ1-1; 8 nucleotides match TRBD1. J was trimmed by 8 bases and V by 3 bases; bases with no gene match: 5. CDR1 and CDR2 (germline): GTSNPN, SVGIG (reference sequence). The CDR3 is 12 amino acids. In DNA form, the CDR3 reads TGTGCCTGGAGAAAGGGGACAGGCGAAGCTTTCTTT. Translation gives CAWRKGTGEAFF.

This clone was counted a single time. The CDR3 DNA is TGTGCCAGCAGGGGACTAGCGGGGGTCTACGAGCAGTACTTC. As protein: CASRGLAGVYEQYF. The chain recombines TRBV6-1 with TRBJ2-7; 14 bases fit TRBD2. CDR1 MNHNS and CDR2 SASEGT come from the germline V gene. With 6 bases clipped from V and 3 bases from J, the junction kept 1 base outside the gene matches. This CDR3 spans 14 amino acids.

The rearrangement uses TRBV6-5 and TRBJ2-2, with a weak D call TRBD2 (5 bases). Deletions cut 8 bases from V and 7 bases from J, with 11 bases between. The CDR3 is made up of 12 amino acids. From germline, CDR1 is MNHEY and CDR2 SVGAGI. CDR3 nucleotides: TGTGCCAGCGCGGGTATAGGCGGGGAGCTGTTTTTT. It encodes CASAGIGGELFF.

V usage is TRBV14 and J usage is TRBJ2-1, with a possible D match to TRBD1 (6 bases). Per germline, CDR1 SGHDN and CDR2 FVKESK. V was cut by 0 bases and J by 6 bases, with 9 bases left in between. There are 14 residues in the CDR3. In DNA form, the CDR3 reads TGTGCCAGCAGCCAAGATTTACAGGGCAATGAGCAGTTCTTC. Amino acids: CASSQDLQGNEQFF.

This rearrangement joins TRBV6-4 to TRBJ2-3, with 9 positions matching TRBD2. CDR1 is MRHNA, CDR2 SNTAGT, per germline. There are 17 residues in the CDR3. With 0 bases clipped from V and 0 bases from J, the junction kept 4 bases outside the gene matches. The CDR3 bases are TGTGCCAGCAGTGACTCAGCGGGGGGCTCTAGCACAGATACGCAGTATTTT. This sequence encodes CASSDSAGGSSTDTQYF.